The entry below describes one TCR beta chain. A much larger clone lies one base from this, so it may be a read error. The library was built from 400 ng RNA with molecular barcoded adaptors for alpha/delta and beta/gamma chains. TCRdb fed the reads into MiXCR, producing one record per CDR3 protein. The data contain over 20,000 distinct CDR3 sequences, roughly an eighth of them singletons. This specimen comes from a study of read filtering for tumor transcriptome and immune sequencing. In the study overall: Patients were 17 male and about 15 female, mean age 65.9 years, range roughly 47 to 85.

At the time of active disease, bone marrow was collected from every patient. This receptor was taken from a donor aged 40 or over with multiple myeloma. The sequencing input was a population of CD138-negative cells sorted from bone marrow.

CDR3 protein: CASRTGTGGERLFF. The CDR3 DNA sequence: TGTGCCAGCAGGACCGGGACAGGCGGAGAAAGACTGTTTTTT. This chain joins TRBV2 and TRBJ1-4, with 8 bases identical to TRBD1. This CDR3 region has 14 residues. CDR1 SNHLY and CDR2 FYNNEI come from the germline V gene.